The 9 T cell receptor beta chains below were found in one sample sequenced in a study of blood T cell repertoires in COVID-19. Produced via immunoSEQ multiplex PCR; TCRdb's table is partial and in-frame only. The table lists 150,000 or so clones, roughly 86% of them singletons, with 7% in the top ten. What was sequenced was peripheral blood. The receptors were sampled from a man between 50 and 59 years old with active or convalescent COVID-19.

This clone was counted only a few times. V gene TRBV19 combines with J gene TRBJ2-7; perhaps TRBD1 as D (7 bases). The CDR3 covers 17 residues. V was trimmed by 3 bases and J by 4 bases, leaving 22 bases between them. Germline CDR1 reads LNHDA; CDR2 reads SQIVND (reference sequence). The CDR3, as DNA: TGTGCCAGTAGTATTTCAAGACTGGACAGGAGGGCTTACGAGCAGTACTTC. Amino acid sequence: CASSISRLDRRAYEQYF.

This clone occurred once. This chain joins TRBV2 and TRBJ1-5, with TRBD1 as a possible D gene (5 bases). This CDR3 comprises 15 residues. The germline V and J ends were trimmed by 1 base and 8 bases, with 15 bases remaining between them. Germline lookup yields CDR1 SNHLY and CDR2 FYNNEI. The CDR3 DNA reads TGTGCCAGCAGTGAAGGGCGGGGGAGAAGAAAGCCCCAGCATTTT. It encodes CASSEGRGRRKPQHF.

The chain has TRBV2 and TRBJ1-5; 9 positions agree with TRBD1. Germline V gene sequence: CDR1 SNHLY, CDR2 FYNNEI. The CDR3 runs to 15 residues. The trim removed 6 bases at V and 8 bases at J, leaving 11 bases unmatched. CDR3 loop: CASRERTGGYEPQHF. The CDR3 DNA is TGTGCCAGCAGGGAGAGAACAGGGGGCTATGAGCCCCAGCATTTT.

This clone came up a few times. J is TRBJ1-6 and V is TRBV6-5; the D gene is possibly TRBD1 (6 bases). CDR1 and CDR2 (germline): MNHEY, SVGAGI. The CDR3 runs to 15 residues. Trimming left V 0 bases short and J 10 bases short, with 13 bases between. CDR3 sequence reads: CASSYSFGGQSPLHF. CDR3 nucleotide sequence: TGTGCCAGCAGTTACTCCTTTGGAGGACAGTCACCCCTCCACTTT.

This clone was counted between two and nine times. This chain connects TRBV6-2 or TRBV6-3 to TRBJ1-5; D is undetermined. This CDR3 has 12 amino acids. Germline lookup yields CDR1 MNHEY and CDR2 SVGEGT. Trimming removed 0 bases at V and 8 bases at J, with 5 bases between. The DNA for the CDR3 is TGTGCCAGCAGTTACTCAACGGAGCCCCAGCATTTT. Residues: CASSYSTEPQHF.

A note on this clone: This specimen includes other DNA sequences encoding the same CDR3. The rearrangement links TRBV7-3 to TRBJ2-1; 11 bases line up with TRBD2. Germline values: CDR1 SGHTA, CDR2 FQGTGA. The trim removed 5 bases at V and 3 bases at J, leaving 3 bases unmatched. This CDR3 region has 15 residues. The CDR3 DNA sequence: TGTGCCAGCAGCCCCGGGACTAGCGGCTACAATGAGCAGTTCTTC. Translation: CASSPGTSGYNEQFF.

The rearrangement links TRBV5-5 to TRBJ1-1; weak D call: TRBD1 (5 bases). V lost 4 bases and J 3 bases, leaving 7 bases between the germline ends. The CDR3 runs 12 residues. Germline values: CDR1 SGHKS, CDR2 YYEKEE (reference sequence). CDR3 bases: TGTGCCAGCAGCAAAGGGGACACTGAAGCTTTCTTT. It specifies CASSKGDTEAFF.

V gene TRBV25-1 combines with J gene TRBJ2-5; D is possibly TRBD1 (5 bases). The ends were cut back, 4 bases at V and 6 bases at J, with 15 bases in the middle. The CDR3 has 14 residues. The germline gives CDR1 MGHDK, CDR2 SYGVNS. In DNA form, the CDR3 reads TGTGCCAGCAGTGGGGTTGGTGACAGTAAGACCCAGTACTTC. Protein sequence: CASSGVGDSKTQYF.

This chain connects TRBV18 to TRBJ1-4; 10 nucleotides match TRBD1. The CDR3 is 14 amino acids. Unmatched junction bases numbered 0, after V lost 3 bases and J lost 5 bases. Germline CDR1 and CDR2: KGHSH and LQKENI. CDR3 amino acids: CASSPGQGNEKLFF. CDR3 DNA sequence: TGTGCCAGCTCACCGGGACAGGGGAATGAAAAACTGTTTTTT.